This TCR beta chain was observed in a study of human T cells and chemical hapten exposure (dated by TCRdb to the early 2020s). For context, the study as a whole: Libraries were combined into a pool for sequencing, and differences in TCR yield between samples came mainly from small differences in library volumes within the pool. For every blood RNA sample, sequencing covered both the TCR alpha and TCR beta chains. Peripheral blood TCR repertoire changes were tracked in vivo in alopecia patients during primary and secondary sensitization to the hapten diphenylcyclopropenone (DPC).

Reading the germline V gene gives CDR1 SGDLS and CDR2 YYNGEE. Inclusive of the bounding cysteine and phenylalanine, the CDR3 is 17 residues long. Only the CDR3 portion is preserved as DNA: 51 bases, with reading frame beginning at the first base. V has 0 bases trimmed and J has 5 bases trimmed; junction bases matching no gene number 9. Preparation of the library involved RACE. TCRdb records NextSeq 500 as the sequencer. Library preparation attached unique molecular identifiers to individual cDNA molecules for quantitative, reproducible TCR counting. The original pipeline was this. A median of approximately 96,000 TCRs per sample was observed, with a range of 23,224 to 690,600. V, J and CDR3 annotation of the TCR reads was performed with the Decombinator software suite. For the PS versus PT1 abundance plots, all samples were subsampled to the same number of TCRs (28,000). TCRs were defined as expanded if absent before sensitization and observed at least eight times at the 2-week time point. Through fastp at Q25 and MiXCR, TCRdb rebuilt clones from the public reads, retaining in-frame beta chains. Duplicate CDR3 protein sequences are folded into a single record with the most common DNA and genes. TCRdb's processing, not the authors' own work, is the source of the V and J calls. The sample table contains more than 75,000 distinct CDR3 sequences; only one count was recorded for approximately 8.6% of them. Of the sample, about 1.4% falls within the top ten clones.

To note about this clonotype: It has no known antigen specificity. No much larger clone is present one base from it, and per-base qualities are unavailable.

Points the paper makes about the study in general: No change with DPC sensitization was found in the number of TCRs above 1 in 1000 frequency, and no evidence of global repertoire structure alterations was found. Repeated subsampling changed both the strength of the expansion versus patch-test correlation and the threshold at which the correlation became significant.

The time point label, read with the paper, signifies: healthy volunteer bleed at 6 weeks. Total RNA was extracted from unfractionated whole blood collected in Tempus Blood RNA tubes. As TCR sequencing controls, a few healthy volunteers were used, with blood taken at day 0, 2 weeks and 6 weeks. This sequence uses TRBV9 and TRBJ2-3, and 10 junctional nucleotides match TRBD1. This receptor was identified in a male donor in good health. Some clones in this sample may be carry-over from other donors' samples. The sequenced sample was whole blood. The CDR3 in this case is CASSVDPGTGVQDTQYF. In nucleotides, the sequence is TGTGCCAGCAGCGTAGATCCCGGGACAGGGGTTCAAGATACGCAGTATTTT.